The clone carrying this TCR beta chain showed up many times. Using immunoSEQ multiplex PCR, the repertoire was profiled, and TCRdb retains in-frame clones only, with some absent. The sample shows 90,000 to 120,000 clones, about 91% of them seen only once. The sample comes from a study of T cell responses to AZD1222 COVID-19 vaccine. Germline V CDR1 and CDR2: KGHSH, LQKENI. The CDR3 has 15 residues. Trimming cost V 0 bases and J 1 base, with 9 bases left between them. Sequenced material: peripheral blood, taken on day 0 of AZD1222 vaccination. This sequence joins TRBV18 and TRBJ1-2; the D is unclear. The source is an adult in good health. CDR3 protein: CASSPPSRDNYGYTF. The DNA for the CDR3 is TGTGCCAGCTCACCACCGTCCAGAGATAACTATGGCTACACCTTC. Looking up the rest from reference TRBV18 and TRBJ1-2 gives the full variable domain: NAGVMQNPRHLVRRRGQEARLRCSPMKGHSHVYWYRQLPEEGLKFMVYLQKENIIDESGMPKERFSAEFPKEGPSILRIQQVVRGDSAAYFCASSPPSRDNYGYTFGSGTRLTVV.